One sample yielded the 30 T cell receptor beta chains listed below, sequenced in a study of molecular identifiers for immune sequencing clone quantification. TCRdb re-analysed the PCR reads in MiXCR, keeping a single row per CDR3 protein. The sample consists of about 9,800 distinct CDR3 sequences, just under 20% of them appearing once. Sequencing input: naive CD8+ T cells from blood, with Jurkat cell RNA spiked in. Noted subset: FACS-sorted CD8+CD4-CCR7+CD45RA+ naive T cells. All receptors come from a human donor in good health. Some libraries in this study had Jurkat cell RNA spiked in.

By proportion, this clonotype is medium-sized (0.01 to 0.1%). The chain links TRBV20-1 to TRBJ2-1; no definite D call. The CDR3 is made up of 14 amino acids. Germline CDR1 reads DFQATT; CDR2 reads SNEGSKA (reference sequence). V gave up 7 bases and J gave up 3 bases, with 16 bases separating them. CDR3 region: CSVLGPVDYNEQFF. The CDR3, as DNA: TGCAGTGTTCTTGGTCCCGTGGACTACAATGAGCAGTTCTTC.

The chain has TRBV25-1 and TRBJ1-1; D might be TRBD1 (6 bases). Trimming cost V 4 bases and J 3 bases, with 12 bases left between them. This CDR3 region has 14 residues. Per the germline V gene, CDR1 is MGHDK and CDR2 is SYGVNS. CDR3 protein: CASSAGQGHTEAFF. CDR3 sequence (DNA): TGTGCCAGCAGTGCAGGCCAGGGGCACACTGAAGCTTTCTTT.

This chain links TRBV7-9 with TRBJ2-2; 8 bases match TRBD1. V shed 1 base and J 2 bases; nucleotides not matched to a gene: 6. The germline gives CDR1 SEHNR, CDR2 FQNEAQ (reference sequence). The CDR3 runs 17 residues. DNA for the CDR3: TGTGCCAGCAGCTTAGTCCCGCCAGGGGGCAACACCGGGGAGCTGTTTTTT. Encoded protein: CASSLVPPGGNTGELFF.

This clonotype ranks as medium-sized. The V and J genes are TRBV9 and TRBJ2-3; the D is unclear. CDR1 is SGDLS and CDR2 is YYNGEE in the germline V gene. Trimming removed 0 bases at V and 4 bases at J, with 15 bases between. The length of the CDR3 is 16 residues. The CDR3 DNA is TGTGCCAGCAGCGTAGCCAGTGCTTCGTTCGCAGATACGCAGTATTTT. It yields the protein CASSVASASFADTQYF.

By proportion, this clonotype is medium-sized. CDR3 amino acids: CASSLAGGAGVGTGELFF. The CDR3 region has the DNA TGTGCCAGCAGCTTAGCGGGAGGAGCGGGAGTCGGCACCGGGGAGCTGTTTTTT. The chain has TRBV7-2 and TRBJ2-2; 8 bases match TRBD2. The CDR3 runs 18 residues. V shed 0 bases and J 4 bases; nucleotides not matched to a gene: 10. Germline loops: CDR1 SGHTA, CDR2 FQGNSA.

The chain uses TRBV25-1 and TRBJ2-5; 9 bases match TRBD2. The junction had 1 base not matched to a gene; V was cut back by 3 bases and J by 2 bases. CDR3 length equals 14 residues. Germline-derived CDR1 and CDR2 are MGHDK and SYGVNS. The CDR3 region is CASSELAGQETQYF. CDR3 DNA: TGTGCCAGCAGTGAGCTAGCGGGGCAAGAGACCCAGTACTTC.

Judged by abundance, this clonotype is medium-sized (0.01 to 0.1%). The genes are TRBV7-6 and TRBJ2-3; D is ambiguous. CDR3 length: 14 amino acids. From germline, CDR1 is SGHVS and CDR2 FNYEAQ. The V gene lost 5 bases and the J gene lost 1 base, with 10 bases spanning the gap. In DNA, the CDR3 is TGTGCCAGCAGCGCGCGTCCGGGCACAGATACGCAGTATTTT. This translates into CASSARPGTDTQYF.

By sample fraction, this clonotype is medium-sized. V usage is TRBV28 and J usage is TRBJ2-2, with TRBD2 matching over 9 bases. This CDR3 contains 17 residues. Losses at the gene ends were 2 bases for V and 0 bases for J; bases not matched to a gene: 4. Germline V gives CDR1 MDHEN, CDR2 SYDVKM. The CDR3 spells CASSLPLAGPNTGELFF. The CDR3 coding sequence is TGTGCCAGCAGTTTACCTCTAGCGGGACCGAACACCGGGGAGCTGTTTTTT.

This clonotype was found many times. This chain uses TRBV4-1 with TRBJ1-4; 12 nucleotides align to TRBD1. This CDR3 is 18 amino acids long. Germline loops: CDR1 MGHRA, CDR2 YSYEKL. With 0 bases clipped from V and 5 bases from J, the junction kept 7 bases outside the gene matches. The CDR3 coding sequence is TGCGCCAGCAGCCAAGATAGGGACAGGGGGCGCCCCAATGAAAAACTGTTTTTT. It encodes CASSQDRDRGRPNEKLFF.

This clonotype was found a few times. The chain uses TRBV19 and TRBJ1-1, with 8 bases fitting TRBD1. The length of the CDR3 is 12 residues. Trimming removed 9 bases from V and 2 bases from J; junction bases left unmatched: 2. The germline V gene has CDR1 LNHDA and CDR2 SQIVND (reference sequence). CDR3 amino acids: CASGTGNTEAFF. CDR3 nucleotides: TGTGCCAGCGGGACAGGAAACACTGAAGCTTTCTTT.

This clonotype is categorized as medium-sized. This sequence joins TRBV7-2 and TRBJ1-5; D remains unclear. Germline loops: CDR1 SGHTA, CDR2 FQGNSA. This CDR3 is 15 amino acids long. The ends were cut back, 5 bases at V and 1 base at J, with 12 bases in the middle. The CDR3 sequence: CASSPYGQSNQPQHF. CDR3 in DNA: TGTGCCAGCAGCCCCTACGGGCAGAGCAATCAGCCCCAGCATTTT. The whole variable domain, filled in from reference TRBV7-2 and TRBJ1-5, reads GAGVSQSPSNKVTEKGKDVELRCDPISGHTALYWYRQSLGQGLEFLIYFQGNSAPDKSGLPSDRFSAERTGGSVSTLTIQRTQQEDSAVYLCASSPYGQSNQPQHFGDGTRLSIL.

The J gene is TRBJ2-5, the V gene TRBV6-6; TRBD1 might be the D (6 bases). Looked up from germline, CDR1 is MNHNY and CDR2 is SVGAGI (reference sequence). This CDR3 is built from 14 residues. V was trimmed by 4 bases and J by 5 bases, leaving 14 bases between them. The CDR3 is CASSWIGGRETQYF. CDR3 coding DNA: TGTGCCAGCAGTTGGATAGGGGGTCGGGAGACCCAGTACTTC.

A word on this clonotype: A much larger clone lies a single base off, so this may be a read error. This chain links TRBV9 with TRBJ1-1; a weak D match, TRBD1 (6 bases). Germline CDR1 is SGDLS and CDR2 is YYNGEE. The CDR3 sequence is 13 residues long. V gave up 4 bases and J gave up 2 bases, with 9 bases separating them. The CDR3, as DNA: TGTGCCAGCAGCATAGGGGGAAACACTGAAGCTTTCTTT. Protein sequence: CASSIGGNTEAFF.

This clonotype was detected only a few times. The chain uses TRBV23-1 and TRBJ2-1; 7 bases map to TRBD1. TRBV23-1 is classed as an ORF, of uncertain function. This CDR3 region has 16 residues. The J segment lost 3 bases and the V segment lost 3 bases, leaving 8 bases of the junction unmatched. CDR3 amino acids: CASSHPPGTDYNEQFF. In nucleotides, the CDR3 is TGCGCCAGCAGTCATCCACCCGGGACAGACTACAATGAGCAGTTCTTC.

This clonotype was detected ten times or more. The CDR3, as DNA: TGTGCCAGTACACCGGGACAGGGTTACACCGGGGAGCTGTTTTTT. This translates into CASTPGQGYTGELFF. The chain recombines TRBV2 with TRBJ2-2, with TRBD1 matching 9 bases. The germline CDR1 and CDR2 sequences are SNHLY and FYNNEI. The length of the CDR3 is 15 residues. After removal of 9 bases from V and 3 bases from J, the junction contained 8 bases not matched to a gene.

This clonotype is medium-sized. The V call is TRBV19, the J call TRBJ2-3; no clear D. Trimming stripped 7 bases from V and 4 bases from J, with 18 bases between. Germline V gene lookup returns CDR1 LNHDA and CDR2 SQIVND (reference sequence). The CDR3 is 15 amino acids. CDR3 residues: CASTPASGLADTQYF. The CDR3 nucleotides are TGTGCCAGTACCCCGGCTAGTGGATTGGCAGATACGCAGTATTTT. The full variable domain, with the rest looked up from reference TRBV19 and TRBJ2-3, is DGGITQSPKYLFRKEGQNVTLSCEQNLNHDAMYWYRQDPGQGLRLIYYSQIVNDFQKGDIAEGYSVSREKKESFPLTVTSAQKNPTAFYLCASTPASGLADTQYFGPGTRLTVL.

This clonotype was detected ten times or more. The chain employs TRBV6-1 and TRBJ2-7, with 11 bases matching TRBD2. The germline V gene encodes CDR1 MNHNS and CDR2 SASEGT. The CDR3 runs 15 residues. V was clipped by 4 bases and J by 4 bases; unmatched bases: 6. This CDR3 reads CASSGQLAGVYEQYF. The CDR3 DNA reads TGTGCCAGCAGTGGCCAACTAGCGGGAGTGTACGAGCAGTACTTC.

This clonotype was detected many times. The chain has TRBV4-3 and TRBJ2-1, with D perhaps TRBD2 (6 bases). Germline V gives CDR1 LGHNA, CDR2 YSLEER. Between the trimmed V and J ends, which lost 0 bases and 3 bases, there was a span of 12 bases. The CDR3 is made up of 16 amino acids. The CDR3: CASSQDAGFRYNEQFF. CDR3 sequence (DNA): TGCGCCAGCAGCCAAGATGCGGGATTCCGCTACAATGAGCAGTTCTTC.

This clonotype was seen repeatedly, ten times or more. The chain joins TRBV9 to TRBJ1-1; no clear D. The CDR3 is 13 amino acids. Germline V gives CDR1 SGDLS, CDR2 YYNGEE. V was clipped by 4 bases and J by 2 bases, with 9 bases between them. CDR3 nucleotides: TGTGCCAGCAGCCCCGAGTCTAACACTGAAGCTTTCTTT. It specifies CASSPESNTEAFF.

J is TRBJ2-3 and V is TRBV27; 11 bases line up with TRBD2. Looked up from germline, CDR1 is MNHEY and CDR2 is SMNVEV (reference sequence). The CDR3 is 14 amino acids. Germline trimming cut 6 bases from V and 6 bases from J; bases unmatched to any gene: 5. The CDR3 sequence is CASRLLAGVDTQYF. The CDR3 DNA reads as TGTGCCAGCAGGCTACTAGCGGGGGTTGATACGCAGTATTTT.

A note on this clonotype: This may be a read error, as it is one base from a much larger clone. The CDR3 end shows no conserved phenylalanine or tryptophan, and so a read error is likely. The chain has TRBV20-1 and TRBJ2-7; D is undetermined. V was clipped by 3 bases and J by 1 base, with 10 bases between them. The V gene's germline CDR1 is DFQATT and CDR2 SNEGSKA (reference sequence). This CDR3 has 13 residues. CDR3 amino acids: CSASDVSSYEQYL. The CDR3 region has the DNA TGCAGTGCTAGTGACGTTTCGTCCTACGAGCAGTACCTC.

This clonotype is deemed medium-sized. V gene TRBV6-5 combines with J gene TRBJ2-3, with D possibly TRBD2 on 6 matching bases. The ends were cut back, 2 bases at V and 3 bases at J, with 6 bases in the middle. The CDR3 has 13 amino acids. Germline V gene sequence: CDR1 MNHEY, CDR2 SVGAGI. The CDR3 loop is CASSYGGTDTQYF. The CDR3 nucleotides are TGTGCCAGCAGTTACGGGGGGACAGATACGCAGTATTTT.

This clonotype ranks as medium-sized. This rearrangement joins TRBV4-1 to TRBJ2-1, with D possibly being TRBD1 (6 bases). Germline assignment: CDR1 MGHRA and CDR2 YSYEKL. The V gene lost 3 bases and the J gene lost 7 bases, with 10 bases spanning the gap. The CDR3 is 13 residues long. CDR3 DNA: TGCGCCAGCAGCCAGAACAGGGAGAATGAGCAGTTCTTC. This translates into CASSQNRENEQFF.

Ten or more counts support this clonotype. This sequence joins TRBV5-5 and TRBJ2-5; D is tentatively TRBD1 or TRBD2 (9 bases each). Looked up from germline, CDR1 is SGHKS and CDR2 is YYEKEE (reference sequence). This CDR3 region has 14 residues. Trimming stripped 4 bases from V and 9 bases from J, with 19 bases between. CDR3: CASSQERGDRAQYF. Written as DNA, the CDR3 is TGTGCCAGCAGCCAGGAGCGGGGGGACAGGGCCCAGTACTTC.

This clonotype was seen many times. V gene TRBV30 combines with J gene TRBJ1-1, with D possibly being TRBD1 (5 bases). The germline CDR1 and CDR2 sequences are GTSNPN and SVGIG (reference sequence). This CDR3 comprises 14 residues. Trimming took 8 bases from V and 0 from J, leaving 16 bases between them. This CDR3 is CAGQRDGVNTEAFF. The DNA of the CDR3 is TGTGCCGGACAACGGGACGGTGTGAACACTGAAGCTTTCTTT.

This clonotype was detected many times. The chain uses TRBV12-3 or TRBV12-4 and TRBJ1-1; 9 bases are shared with TRBD1. V dropped 10 bases and J dropped 4; count of bases not matched to a gene: 10. The CDR3 extends over 14 amino acids. The CDR3 here is CANSKGQGTTEAFF. In DNA, the CDR3 is TGTGCCAACTCCAAGGGACAGGGTACCACTGAAGCTTTCTTT.

This clonotype is medium-sized within its sample. The chain couples TRBV6-1 to TRBJ2-7, with TRBD2 matching over 7 bases. V dropped 10 bases and J dropped 2; count of bases not matched to a gene: 11. The CDR3 spans 14 residues. Germline V gene lookup returns CDR1 MNHNS and CDR2 SASEGT. CDR3 coding DNA: TGTGCCACTTCGTGGGAGCGGGGAACCTACGAGCAGTACTTC. It specifies CATSWERGTYEQYF.

This clonotype is judged medium-sized (0.01 to 0.1%). The rearrangement joins TRBV7-8 to TRBJ2-7; weak D call: TRBD1 (8 bases). The CDR3 is 15 residues long. Germline V CDR1 and CDR2: SGHVS, FQNEAQ. Trimming left V 5 bases short and J 2 bases short, with 16 bases between. The CDR3 DNA sequence: TGTGCCAGCAGCGGAACAGGGGGGGGGCCCTACGAGCAGTACTTC. Protein sequence: CASSGTGGGPYEQYF. Full variable domain (remainder filled in from reference TRBV7-8 and TRBJ2-7): GAGVSQSPRYKVAKRGQDVALRCDPISGHVSLFWYQQALGQGPEFLTYFQNEAQLDKSGLPSDRFFAERPEGSVSTLKIQRTQQEDSAVYLCASSGTGGGPYEQYFGPGTRLTVT.

This clonotype was seen ten or more times. CDR3 DNA sequence: TGTGCCAGCAGCATTGTAGAGAACACCGGGGAGCTGTTTTTT. Its protein is CASSIVENTGELFF. The rearrangement joins TRBV11-2 to TRBJ2-2; D remains ambiguous. Germline-derived CDR1 and CDR2 are SGHAT and FQNNGV. The CDR3 is 14 residues long. V was pared by 5 bases and J by 1 base, with 8 bases between. The variable domain in full, completed from reference TRBV11-2 and TRBJ2-2, reads EAGVAQSPRYKIIEKRQSVAFWCNPISGHATLYWYQQILGQGPKLLIQFQNNGVVDDSQLPKDRFSAERLKGVDSTLKIQPAKLEDSAVYLCASSIVENTGELFFGEGSRLTVL.

Concerning this clonotype itself: A much larger clone differs by one base, so this may be a read error. No conserved phenylalanine or tryptophan ends this CDR3, so it is likely a read error. J is TRBJ1-4 and V is TRBV3-1; 8 nucleotides line up with TRBD1. Trimming at V came to 6 bases and at J to 2 bases, leaving 14 bases not matched to a gene. Germline assignment: CDR1 LGHDT and CDR2 YNNKEL (reference sequence). The CDR3 sequence is 18 residues long. The CDR3 nucleotides are TGTGCCAGCAGTCCATATTGGGACAGGCCTGGGACTAATGAAAAACTGTTTTCT. Translation gives CASSPYWDRPGTNEKLFS.